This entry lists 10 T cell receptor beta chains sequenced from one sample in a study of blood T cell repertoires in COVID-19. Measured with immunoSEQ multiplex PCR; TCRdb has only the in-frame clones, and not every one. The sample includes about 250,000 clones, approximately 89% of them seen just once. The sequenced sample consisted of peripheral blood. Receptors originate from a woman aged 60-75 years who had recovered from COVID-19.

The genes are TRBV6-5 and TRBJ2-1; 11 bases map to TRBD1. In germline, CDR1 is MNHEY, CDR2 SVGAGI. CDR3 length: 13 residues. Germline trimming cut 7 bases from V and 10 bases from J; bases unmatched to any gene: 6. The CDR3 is CASKDRGPGEQFF. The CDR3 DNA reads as TGTGCCAGCAAGGACAGGGGGCCTGGGGAGCAGTTCTTC.

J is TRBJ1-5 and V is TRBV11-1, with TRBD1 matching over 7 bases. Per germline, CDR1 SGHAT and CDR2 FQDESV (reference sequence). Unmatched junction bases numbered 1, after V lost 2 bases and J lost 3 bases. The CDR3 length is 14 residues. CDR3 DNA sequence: TGTGCCAGCAGCTTAACAGGGGCCAATCAGCCCCAGCATTTT. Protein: CASSLTGANQPQHF.

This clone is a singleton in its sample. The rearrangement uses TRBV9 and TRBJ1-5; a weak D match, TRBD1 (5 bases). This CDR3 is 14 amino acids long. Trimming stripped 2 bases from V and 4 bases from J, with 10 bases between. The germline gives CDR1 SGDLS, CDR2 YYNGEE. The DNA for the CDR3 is TGTGCCAGCAGCGTGGGGGGGGGAAATCAGCCCCAGCATTTT. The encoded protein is CASSVGGGNQPQHF.

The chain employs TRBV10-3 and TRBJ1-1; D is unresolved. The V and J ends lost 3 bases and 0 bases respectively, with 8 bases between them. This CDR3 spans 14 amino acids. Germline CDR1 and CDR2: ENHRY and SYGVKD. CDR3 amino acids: CAISEDRMNTEAFF. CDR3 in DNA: TGTGCCATCAGTGAAGATAGAATGAACACTGAAGCTTTCTTT.

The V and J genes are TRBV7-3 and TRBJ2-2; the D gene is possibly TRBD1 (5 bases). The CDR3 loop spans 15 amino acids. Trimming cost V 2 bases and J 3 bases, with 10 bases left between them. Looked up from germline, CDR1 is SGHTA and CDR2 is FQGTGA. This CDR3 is CASSLRPRDTGELFF. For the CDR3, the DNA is TGTGCCAGCAGCTTACGGCCCAGGGACACCGGGGAGCTGTTTTTT.

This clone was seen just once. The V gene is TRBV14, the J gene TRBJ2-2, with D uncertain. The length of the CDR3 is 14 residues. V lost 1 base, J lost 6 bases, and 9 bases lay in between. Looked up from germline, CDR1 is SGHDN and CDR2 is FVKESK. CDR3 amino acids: CASSQALGAGELFF. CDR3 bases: TGTGCCAGCAGCCAAGCCCTCGGAGCCGGGGAGCTGTTTTTT.

CDR3 bases: TGTGCCAGCAGCTCCCCTCGGGGGGAGCAGTTCTTC. It is translated as CASSSPRGEQFF. The chain uses TRBV7-9 and TRBJ2-1; a weak D match, TRBD2 (6 bases). The CDR3 has 12 residues. Trimming stripped 4 bases from V and 10 bases from J, with 11 bases between. Looked up from germline, CDR1 is SEHNR and CDR2 is FQNEAQ (reference sequence).

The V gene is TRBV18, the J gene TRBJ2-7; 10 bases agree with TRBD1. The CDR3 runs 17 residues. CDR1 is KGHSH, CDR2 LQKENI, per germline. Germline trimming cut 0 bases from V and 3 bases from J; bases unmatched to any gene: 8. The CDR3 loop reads CASSPPRFGTGDYEQYF. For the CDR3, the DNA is TGTGCCAGCTCACCACCGAGGTTCGGGACAGGGGACTACGAGCAGTACTTC. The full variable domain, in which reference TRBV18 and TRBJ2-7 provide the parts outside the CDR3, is NAGVMQNPRHLVRRRGQEARLRCSPMKGHSHVYWYRQLPEEGLKFMVYLQKENIIDESGMPKERFSAEFPKEGPSILRIQQVVRGDSAAYFCASSPPRFGTGDYEQYFGPGTRLTVT.

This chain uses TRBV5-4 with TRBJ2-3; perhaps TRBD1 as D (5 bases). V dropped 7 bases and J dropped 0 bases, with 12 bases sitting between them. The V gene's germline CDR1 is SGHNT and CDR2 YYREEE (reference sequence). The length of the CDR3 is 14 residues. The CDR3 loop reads CASGDSSSTDTQYF. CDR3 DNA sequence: TGTGCCAGCGGTGACAGCTCTAGCACAGATACGCAGTATTTT.

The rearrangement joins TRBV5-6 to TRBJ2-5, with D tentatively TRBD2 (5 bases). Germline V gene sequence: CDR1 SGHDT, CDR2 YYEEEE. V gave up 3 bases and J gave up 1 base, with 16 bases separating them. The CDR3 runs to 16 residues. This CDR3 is CASSSGYYTGQETQYF. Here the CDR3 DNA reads TGTGCCAGCAGCTCGGGGTATTACACCGGCCAAGAGACCCAGTACTTC.